The clone carrying this TCR beta chain was picked up a small number of times. Sequenced by immunoSEQ multiplex PCR; TCRdb stores in-frame clones only, minus some. The sample has 70,000 to 90,000 clones; 82% are singletons. CDR3 size: 14 residues. Germline loops: CDR1 MNHEY, CDR2 SMNVEV (reference sequence). The ends were cut back, 6 bases at V and 7 bases at J, with 19 bases in the middle. The entry originates in a study of PD-L1 blockade in urothelial cancer. Turning to the study itself: A median about 140,000 T cells were found in blood samples.

The chain links TRBV27 to TRBJ2-7, with D possibly TRBD1 on 6 matching bases. The sequences come from PBMCs, collected around atezolizumab (anti-PD-L1) treatment. This receptor was identified in a man between 65 and 85 years old with urothelial cancer. CDR3 nucleotide sequence: TGTGCCAGCAGATCCGGGACACGGGCCGGGGAGCAGTACTTC. Translating it yields CASRSGTRAGEQYF.